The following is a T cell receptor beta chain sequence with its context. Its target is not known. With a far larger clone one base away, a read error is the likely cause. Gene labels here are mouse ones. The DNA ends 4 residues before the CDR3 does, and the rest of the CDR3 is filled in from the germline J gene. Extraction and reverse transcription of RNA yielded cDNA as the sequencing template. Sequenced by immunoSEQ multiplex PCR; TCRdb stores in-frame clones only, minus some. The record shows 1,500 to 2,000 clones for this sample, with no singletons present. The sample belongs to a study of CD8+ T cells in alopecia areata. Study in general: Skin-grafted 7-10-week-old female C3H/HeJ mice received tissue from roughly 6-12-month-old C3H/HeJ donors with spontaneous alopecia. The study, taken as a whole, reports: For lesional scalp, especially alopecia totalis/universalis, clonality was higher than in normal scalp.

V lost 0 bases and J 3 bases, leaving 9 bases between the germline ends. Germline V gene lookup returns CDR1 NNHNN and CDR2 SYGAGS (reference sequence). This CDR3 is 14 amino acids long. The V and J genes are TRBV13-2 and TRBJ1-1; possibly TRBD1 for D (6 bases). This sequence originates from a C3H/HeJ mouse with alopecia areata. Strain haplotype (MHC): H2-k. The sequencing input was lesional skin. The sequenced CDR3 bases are TGTGCCAGCGGTGATGCAGGACAGCACACA. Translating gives CASGDAGQHT. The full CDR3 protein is CASGDAGQHTEVFF.